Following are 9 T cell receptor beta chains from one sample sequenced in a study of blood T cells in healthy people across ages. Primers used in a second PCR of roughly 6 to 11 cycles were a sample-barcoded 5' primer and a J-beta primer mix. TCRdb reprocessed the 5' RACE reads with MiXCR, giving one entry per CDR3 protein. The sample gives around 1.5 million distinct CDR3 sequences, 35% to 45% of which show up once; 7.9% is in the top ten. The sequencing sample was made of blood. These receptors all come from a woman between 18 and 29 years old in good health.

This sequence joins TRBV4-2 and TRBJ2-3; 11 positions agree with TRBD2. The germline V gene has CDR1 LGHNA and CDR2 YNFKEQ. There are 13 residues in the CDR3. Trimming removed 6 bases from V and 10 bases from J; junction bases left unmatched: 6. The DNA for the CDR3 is TGTGCCAGCAGGACTAGCGGGACGGTTCCGCAGTATTTT. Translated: CASRTSGTVPQYF.

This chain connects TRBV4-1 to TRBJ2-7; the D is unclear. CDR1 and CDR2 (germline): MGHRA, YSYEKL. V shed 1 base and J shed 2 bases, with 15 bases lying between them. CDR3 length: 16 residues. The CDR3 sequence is CASSQVLGLTTYEQYF. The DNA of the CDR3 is TGCGCCAGCAGCCAAGTGTTAGGGCTCACCACCTACGAGCAGTACTTC.

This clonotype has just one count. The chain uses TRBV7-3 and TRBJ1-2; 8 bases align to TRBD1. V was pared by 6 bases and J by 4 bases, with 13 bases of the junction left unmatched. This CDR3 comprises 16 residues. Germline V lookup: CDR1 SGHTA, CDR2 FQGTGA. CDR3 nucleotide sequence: TGTGCCAGCAGAACGCACGGGACAGGATATGGCTATGGCTACACCTTC. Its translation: CASRTHGTGYGYGYTF.

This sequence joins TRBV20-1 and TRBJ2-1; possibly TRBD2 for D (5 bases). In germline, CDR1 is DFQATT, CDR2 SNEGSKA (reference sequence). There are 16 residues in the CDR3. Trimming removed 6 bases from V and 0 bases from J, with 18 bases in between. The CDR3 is CSALSALGSSYNEQFF. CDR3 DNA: TGCAGTGCCCTGAGCGCGTTAGGGAGCTCCTACAATGAGCAGTTCTTC.

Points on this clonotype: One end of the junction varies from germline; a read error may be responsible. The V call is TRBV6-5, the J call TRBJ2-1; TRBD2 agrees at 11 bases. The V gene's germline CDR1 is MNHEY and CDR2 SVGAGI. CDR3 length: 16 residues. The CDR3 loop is CASSYTSGSSYNGQFF. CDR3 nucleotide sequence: TGTGCCAGCAGTTACACTAGCGGGAGCTCCTACAATGGGCAGTTCTTC.

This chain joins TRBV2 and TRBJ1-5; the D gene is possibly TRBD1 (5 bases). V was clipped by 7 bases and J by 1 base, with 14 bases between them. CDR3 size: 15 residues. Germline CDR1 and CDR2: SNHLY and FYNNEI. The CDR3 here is CASNPGGGSNQPQHF. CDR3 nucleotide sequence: TGTGCCAGCAATCCGGGGGGTGGGAGCAATCAGCCCCAGCATTTT.

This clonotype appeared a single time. This CDR3 is CASSSAAASNEQFF. The CDR3 nucleotides are TGTGCCAGCAGCTCCGCTGCGGCCAGCAATGAGCAGTTCTTC. V and J are TRBV7-2 and TRBJ2-1; D is unclear. Germline assignment: CDR1 SGHTA and CDR2 FQGNSA. This CDR3 is built from 14 residues. Between the trimmed V and J ends, which lost 4 bases and 6 bases, there was a span of 13 bases.

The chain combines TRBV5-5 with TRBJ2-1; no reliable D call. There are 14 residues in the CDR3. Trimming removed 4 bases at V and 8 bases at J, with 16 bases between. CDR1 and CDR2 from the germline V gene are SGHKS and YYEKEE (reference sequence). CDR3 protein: CASSPRQQRDEQFF. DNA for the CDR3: TGTGCCAGCAGCCCCCGTCAACAAAGGGATGAGCAGTTCTTC.

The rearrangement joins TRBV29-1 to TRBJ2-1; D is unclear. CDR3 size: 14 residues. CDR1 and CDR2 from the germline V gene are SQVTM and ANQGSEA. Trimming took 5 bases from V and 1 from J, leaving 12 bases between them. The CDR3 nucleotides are TGCAGCGTTCTTAATACTGTATCCTACAATGAGCAGTTCTTC. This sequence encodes CSVLNTVSYNEQFF.